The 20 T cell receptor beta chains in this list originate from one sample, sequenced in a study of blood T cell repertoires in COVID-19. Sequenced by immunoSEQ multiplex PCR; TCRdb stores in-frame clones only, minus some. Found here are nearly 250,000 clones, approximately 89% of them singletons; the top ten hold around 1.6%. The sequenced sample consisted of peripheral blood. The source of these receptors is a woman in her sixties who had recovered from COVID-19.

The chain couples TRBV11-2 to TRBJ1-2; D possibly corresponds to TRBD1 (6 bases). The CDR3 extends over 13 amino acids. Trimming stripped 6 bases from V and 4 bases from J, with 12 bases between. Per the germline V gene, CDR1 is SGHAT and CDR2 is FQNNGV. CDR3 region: CASRSTGLYGYTF. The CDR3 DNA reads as TGTGCCAGCAGATCGACAGGTCTCTATGGCTACACCTTC.

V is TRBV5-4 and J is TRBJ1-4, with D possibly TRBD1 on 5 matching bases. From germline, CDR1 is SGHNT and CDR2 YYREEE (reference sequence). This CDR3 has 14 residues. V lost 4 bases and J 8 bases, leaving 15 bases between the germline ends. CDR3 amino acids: CASSPPDSSEKLFF. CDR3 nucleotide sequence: TGTGCCAGCAGCCCCCCTGACAGCTCAGAAAAACTGTTTTTT.

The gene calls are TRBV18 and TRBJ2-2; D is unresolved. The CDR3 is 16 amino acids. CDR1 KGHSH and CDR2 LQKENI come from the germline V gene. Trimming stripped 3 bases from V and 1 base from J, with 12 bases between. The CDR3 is CASSPRPSGNTGELFF. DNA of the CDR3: TGTGCCAGCTCACCCCGGCCTTCGGGGAACACCGGGGAGCTGTTTTTT.

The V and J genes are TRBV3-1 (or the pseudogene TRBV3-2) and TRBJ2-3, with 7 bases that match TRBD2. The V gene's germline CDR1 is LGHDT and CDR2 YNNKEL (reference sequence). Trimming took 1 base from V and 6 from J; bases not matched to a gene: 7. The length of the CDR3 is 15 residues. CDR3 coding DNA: TGTGCCAGCAGCCAAGTTGCGGGGGTGGGTGATACGCAGTATTTT. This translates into CASSQVAGVGDTQYF.

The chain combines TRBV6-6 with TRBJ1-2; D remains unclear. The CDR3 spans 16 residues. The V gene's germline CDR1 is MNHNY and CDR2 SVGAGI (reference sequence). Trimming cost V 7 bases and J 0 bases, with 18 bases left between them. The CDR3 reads CASTHPAAGSNYGYTF. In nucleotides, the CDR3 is TGTGCCAGCACCCACCCGGCGGCGGGTTCTAACTATGGCTACACCTTC.

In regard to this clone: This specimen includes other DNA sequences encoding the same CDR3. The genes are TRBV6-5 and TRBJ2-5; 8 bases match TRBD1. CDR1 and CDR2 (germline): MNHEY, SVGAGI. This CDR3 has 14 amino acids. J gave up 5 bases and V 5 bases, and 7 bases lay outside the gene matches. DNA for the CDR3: TGTGCCAGCAGTCCAGGGGGCGGGATTGAGACCCAGTACTTC. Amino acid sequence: CASSPGGGIETQYF.

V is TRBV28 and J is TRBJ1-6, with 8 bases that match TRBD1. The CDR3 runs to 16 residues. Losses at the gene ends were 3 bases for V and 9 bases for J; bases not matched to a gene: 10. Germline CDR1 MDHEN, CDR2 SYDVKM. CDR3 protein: CASSFSGGNFGSPLHF. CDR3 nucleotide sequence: TGTGCCAGCAGTTTCTCAGGGGGCAATTTTGGTTCACCCCTCCACTTT.

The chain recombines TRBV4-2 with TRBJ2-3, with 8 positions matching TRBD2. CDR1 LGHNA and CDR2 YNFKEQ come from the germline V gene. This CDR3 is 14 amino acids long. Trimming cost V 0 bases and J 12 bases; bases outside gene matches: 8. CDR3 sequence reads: CASSQDPLAGVQYF. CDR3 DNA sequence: TGTGCCAGCAGCCAAGATCCCCTAGCGGGCGTTCAGTATTTT.

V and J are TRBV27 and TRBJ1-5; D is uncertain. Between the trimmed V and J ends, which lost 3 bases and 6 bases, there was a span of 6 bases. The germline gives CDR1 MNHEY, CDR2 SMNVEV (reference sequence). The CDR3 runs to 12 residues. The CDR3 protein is CASSFSGQPQHF. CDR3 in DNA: TGTGCCAGCAGTTTCTCGGGTCAGCCCCAGCATTTT.

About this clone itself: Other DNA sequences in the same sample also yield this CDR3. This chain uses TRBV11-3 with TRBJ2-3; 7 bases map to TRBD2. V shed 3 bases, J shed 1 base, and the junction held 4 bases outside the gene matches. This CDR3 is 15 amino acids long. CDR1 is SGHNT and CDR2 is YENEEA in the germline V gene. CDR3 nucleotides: TGTGCCAGCAGCTTGGCGGGGGTTGGCACAGATACGCAGTATTTT. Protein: CASSLAGVGTDTQYF.

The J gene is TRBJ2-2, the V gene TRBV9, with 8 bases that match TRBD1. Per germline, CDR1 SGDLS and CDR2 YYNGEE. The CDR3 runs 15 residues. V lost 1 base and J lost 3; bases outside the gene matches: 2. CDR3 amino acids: CASSVLQGDTGELFF. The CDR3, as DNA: TGTGCCAGCAGCGTATTACAGGGGGACACCGGGGAGCTGTTTTTT.

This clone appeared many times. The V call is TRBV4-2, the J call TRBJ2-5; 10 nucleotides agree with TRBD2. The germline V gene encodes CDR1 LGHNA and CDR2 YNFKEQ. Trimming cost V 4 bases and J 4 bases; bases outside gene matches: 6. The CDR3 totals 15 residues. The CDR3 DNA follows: TGTGCCAGCAGCCCTATAGCGGGGGGTTCAGAGACCCAGTACTTC. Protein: CASSPIAGGSETQYF.

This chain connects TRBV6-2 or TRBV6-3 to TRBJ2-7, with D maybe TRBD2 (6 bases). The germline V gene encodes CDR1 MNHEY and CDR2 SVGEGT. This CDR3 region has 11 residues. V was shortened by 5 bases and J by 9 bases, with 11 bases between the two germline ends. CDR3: CASSPRGAQYF. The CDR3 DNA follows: TGTGCCAGCAGTCCGCGGGGCGCGCAGTACTTC.

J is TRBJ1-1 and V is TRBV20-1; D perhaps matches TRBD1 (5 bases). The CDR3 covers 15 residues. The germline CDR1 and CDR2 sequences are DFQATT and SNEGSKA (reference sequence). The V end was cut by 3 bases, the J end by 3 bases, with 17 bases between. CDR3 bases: TGCAGTGCTAGTGCTTCCCGTGCGGGGGACACTGAAGCTTTCTTT. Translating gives CSASASRAGDTEAFF.

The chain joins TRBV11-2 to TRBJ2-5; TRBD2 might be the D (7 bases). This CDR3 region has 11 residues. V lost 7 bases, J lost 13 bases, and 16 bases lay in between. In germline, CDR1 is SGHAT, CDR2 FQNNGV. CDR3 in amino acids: CASTYAGAPYF. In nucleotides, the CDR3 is TGTGCCAGCACCTATGCGGGGGCTCCGTACTTC.

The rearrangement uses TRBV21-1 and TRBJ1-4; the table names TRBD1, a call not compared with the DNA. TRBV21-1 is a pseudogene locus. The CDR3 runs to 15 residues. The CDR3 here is CASSVRQGKIEKLFF. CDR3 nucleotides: TGTGCCAGCAGCGTTCGACAGGGGAAAATAGAAAAACTGTTTTTT.

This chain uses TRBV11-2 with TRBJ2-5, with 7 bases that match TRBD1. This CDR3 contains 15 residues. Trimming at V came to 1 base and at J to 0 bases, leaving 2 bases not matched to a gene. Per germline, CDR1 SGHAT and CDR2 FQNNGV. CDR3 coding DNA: TGTGCCAGCAGCTTAGGGACAGGCAACCAAGAGACCCAGTACTTC. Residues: CASSLGTGNQETQYF.

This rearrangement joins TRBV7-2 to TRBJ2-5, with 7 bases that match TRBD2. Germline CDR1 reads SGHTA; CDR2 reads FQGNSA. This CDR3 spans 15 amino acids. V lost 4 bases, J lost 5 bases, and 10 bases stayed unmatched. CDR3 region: CASSSDGGLGETQYF. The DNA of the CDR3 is TGTGCCAGCAGCTCAGACGGGGGGTTGGGGGAGACCCAGTACTTC. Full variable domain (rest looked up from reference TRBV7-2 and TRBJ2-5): GAGVSQSPSNKVTEKGKDVELRCDPISGHTALYWYRQSLGQGLEFLIYFQGNSAPDKSGLPSDRFSAERTGGSVSTLTIQRTQQEDSAVYLCASSSDGGLGETQYFGPGTRLLVL.

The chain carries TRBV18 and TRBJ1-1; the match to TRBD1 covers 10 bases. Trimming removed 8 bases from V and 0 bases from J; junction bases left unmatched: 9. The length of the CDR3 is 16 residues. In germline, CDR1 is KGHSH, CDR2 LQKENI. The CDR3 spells CASLRRDRGMNTEAFF. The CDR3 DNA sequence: TGTGCCAGCCTGAGGCGGGACAGGGGCATGAACACTGAAGCTTTCTTT.

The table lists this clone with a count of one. The DNA for the CDR3 is TGTGCCAGCAATTTGGACACCCTCGCTACGCAGTATTTT. Protein product: CASNLDTLATQYF. The rearrangement links TRBV6-5 to TRBJ2-3; tentative D call: TRBD1 (5 bases). Per germline, CDR1 MNHEY and CDR2 SVGAGI. V was clipped by 7 bases and J by 8 bases, with 16 bases between them. CDR3 length: 13 residues.